This TCR beta chain comes out of a study of T-cell reconstitution after alpha-beta-depleted transplantation in children. General observations from the study: At the one-year point after transplant, T-cell counts and TCRbeta diversity were found to come mostly from T cells that had been newly produced. The study reportedly traced alpha-beta T cells about two months after transplant to several hundred expanded graft clones. Surviving recipient cells, namely T cells and thymic progenitors, were the source of high day-60 TCRbeta diversity in some patients.

This clonotype was recorded many times. Antigen unknown. TCRbeta library construction was performed incorporating unique molecular identifiers. TCRdb fed the PCR reads into MiXCR, producing one record per CDR3 protein. The sample yields 490,000 or so distinct CDR3 sequences, more than 9% seen once. Germline V gene lookup returns CDR1 MDHEN and CDR2 SYDVKM. V was cut by 8 bases and J by 8 bases, with 15 bases left in between. The CDR3 has 12 amino acids. The rearrangement links TRBV28 to TRBJ1-2, with D perhaps matching TRBD1 (5 bases). The sequence derives from a child aged 2-15 years with inherited bone marrow failure, due to receive a stem cell transplant. Sequenced material: PBMCs, taken before TCRalphabeta/CD19-depleted stem cell transplant. The CDR3 protein is CASSSPGGGYTF. CDR3 in DNA: TGTGCCAGCTCTTCCCCGGGGGGGGGCTACACCTTC.